This TCR beta chain is drawn from a study of T cells after yellow fever vaccination. Findings and limits, study-wide: Contaminating bulk clonotypes could be abundant in FACS-sorted repertoires.

This CDR3 is built from 15 residues. Germline V gene sequence: CDR1 LGHDT, CDR2 YNNKEL (reference sequence). The V gene end was trimmed by 1 base and the J gene end by 8 bases; junction bases not matched to a gene: 6. TCRdb itself ran the 5' RACE reads through MiXCR, one entry per CDR3 protein. The sample has approximately 90,000 distinct CDR3 sequences; roughly 13% are singletons. The V and J genes are TRBV3-1 and TRBJ2-1; 9 bases match TRBD1. This clonotype originated in a man aged 18 to 29 who received the YFV17D yellow fever vaccine. Sample: CD8+ T cells not binding an NS4B(214-222) dextramer, sorted from PBMCs, taken 21 days after the first yellow fever vaccination. The CDR3 region is CASSQAFWTGDEQFF. The CDR3 DNA is TGTGCCAGCAGCCAAGCATTCTGGACAGGGGATGAGCAGTTCTTC.